This T cell receptor (beta chain) is drawn from a study of blood T cell repertoires in COVID-19. Study summary: Italy, Spain and the United States were the sources of the convalescent and acute COVID-19 samples. Sample material is recorded as cDNA or gDNA derived from T cells, B-cell-depleted T cells, or PBMCs.

Original handling: Amplifying reference gene primers gave estimates of nucleated cell counts. TCRdb's table, derived via immunoSEQ multiplex PCR, lists solely in-frame clones and lacks some. V and J calls and clone size are given by that table; D and trimming were obtained from the DNA. The data show over 95,000 clones, more than 80% seen once. This clone was observed once. V was trimmed by 3 bases and J by 7 bases, leaving 12 bases between them. This CDR3 has 13 residues. In germline, CDR1 is LGHNT, CDR2 FRNRAP. The chain carries TRBV12-5 and TRBJ1-2; TRBD1 might be the D (5 bases). Sequenced sample: peripheral blood. This sequence originates from a woman aged 55 to 70 with COVID-19, enrolled during active disease. The CDR3 loop is CASGFIGEGGYTF. CDR3 in DNA: TGTGCTAGTGGTTTTATAGGGGAGGGTGGCTACACCTTC.